This entry is about one T cell receptor (beta chain). A single base separates this from a much larger clone, so it may be a read error. Not enrolled were patients with uncontrolled infection, other autoimmune disease, pregnancy or lactation. The data were taken from a study of T cells in Graves' hyperthyroidism and ophthalmopathy. From RNA transcripts, TCR beta CDR3 regions were amplified. With the HTBI primer set, the TCR CDR3 went through a first round of RT-PCR. TCRdb reprocessed the multiplex PCR reads with MiXCR, giving one entry per CDR3 protein. In the table there are under 450,000 distinct CDR3 sequences, 15% to 17% of which are singletons. The CDR3 runs 12 residues. Between the trimmed V and J ends, which lost 8 bases and 8 bases, there was a span of 13 bases. From germline, CDR1 is MNHNS and CDR2 SASEGT.

This TCR derives from a woman aged 18-35 years with Graves' hyperthyroidism. Sequencing was performed on blood. The chain employs TRBV6-1 and TRBJ1-5, with D unresolved. In nucleotides, the CDR3 is TGTGCCAGCGCTGGCCTCGGGGAGCCCCAGCATTTT. This encodes CASAGLGEPQHF.